Following are 20 T cell receptor beta chains from one sample sequenced in a study of T cell changes during pregnancy in multiple sclerosis. Measured with immunoSEQ multiplex PCR; TCRdb has only the in-frame clones, and not every one. There are 95,000 to 100,000 clones in the sample; approximately 92% occur only once, and around 3.2% lies in the top ten. The sample in question was peripheral blood, obtained in the second trimester of pregnancy. The receptors originated from a female donor with multiple sclerosis, enrolled in a pregnancy study.

The chain uses TRBV9 and TRBJ2-1; 8 positions match TRBD2. From germline, CDR1 is SGDLS and CDR2 YYNGEE. V lost 0 bases to trimming and J lost 6 bases; unmatched junction nucleotides: 8. The CDR3 totals 16 residues. The CDR3 reads CASSVDPSGPFNEQFF. The CDR3 coding sequence is TGTGCCAGCAGCGTAGATCCTAGCGGGCCCTTCAATGAGCAGTTCTTC.

The CDR3 DNA sequence: TGTGCCAGCAGTGAACTGACACCCCATGGCTACACCTTC. Its protein product is CASSELTPHGYTF. The rearrangement uses TRBV6-1 and TRBJ1-2; D is uncertain. Looked up from germline, CDR1 is MNHNS and CDR2 is SASEGT. The V and J ends lost 2 bases and 6 bases respectively, with 10 bases between them. The CDR3 loop spans 13 amino acids.

The chain joins TRBV29-1 to TRBJ1-1; D gene uncertain. The CDR3 is 13 residues long. Trimming shortened V by 5 bases and J by 0 bases, and 10 bases separated the two germline ends. Germline V CDR1 and CDR2: SQVTM, ANQGSEA. The CDR3 sequence: CSVQQNMNTEAFF. The CDR3 DNA reads as TGCAGCGTTCAACAGAACATGAACACTGAAGCTTTCTTT.

This clone was seen a few times. The V gene is TRBV28, the J gene TRBJ1-4; 9 nucleotides agree with TRBD1. With V trimmed by 2 bases and J by 7 bases, 5 bases remained unmatched. Germline V gives CDR1 MDHEN, CDR2 SYDVKM. This CDR3 is 15 amino acids long. CDR3: CASSLRTGVREKLFF. CDR3 DNA sequence: TGTGCCAGCAGTTTAAGGACAGGGGTGCGTGAAAAACTGTTTTTT.

The V call is TRBV9, the J call TRBJ2-1; 7 nucleotides match TRBD2. The CDR3 has 14 amino acids. Germline CDR1 and CDR2: SGDLS and YYNGEE. Losses at the gene ends were 4 bases for V and 5 bases for J; bases not matched to a gene: 6. The CDR3 region is CASSLRAGDNEQFF. In DNA, the CDR3 is TGTGCCAGCAGCTTACGGGCGGGAGACAATGAGCAGTTCTTC.

In this sample, this clone turned up once. The chain uses TRBV6-5 and TRBJ2-7, with 8 bases identical to TRBD2. This CDR3 contains 13 residues. Germline V gene data show CDR1 as MNHEY and CDR2 as SVGAGI. V was clipped by 5 bases and J by 4 bases; unmatched bases: 4. This CDR3 is CASSKRESYEQYF. The CDR3, as DNA: TGTGCCAGCAGTAAGCGGGAGTCGTACGAGCAGTACTTC.

The chain employs TRBV6-5 and TRBJ1-5; a possible D gene is TRBD1 (6 bases). Germline V gives CDR1 MNHEY, CDR2 SVGAGI. V gave up 0 bases and J gave up 0 bases, with 9 bases separating them. The CDR3 spans 16 residues. The chain's CDR3 is CASSYSGAFSNQPQHF. The CDR3 nucleotides are TGTGCCAGCAGTTACTCGGGGGCGTTTAGCAATCAGCCCCAGCATTTT.

This chain links TRBV5-1 with TRBJ2-3, with D maybe TRBD2 (7 bases). The V end was cut by 3 bases, the J end by 2 bases, with 19 bases between. CDR1 SGHRS and CDR2 YFSETQ come from the germline V gene. The CDR3 covers 17 residues. The CDR3 loop is CASSSGLQGGSTDTQYF. The CDR3 DNA sequence: TGCGCCAGCAGCTCGGGACTACAGGGCGGATCCACAGATACGCAGTATTTT.

CDR3 residues: CASSIVSGRTIAKNIQYF. The CDR3, as DNA: TGTGCCAGTAGTATAGTTAGCGGGAGGACTATAGCCAAAAACATTCAGTACTTC. V usage is TRBV19 and J usage is TRBJ2-4; TRBD2 matches at 10 bases. V lost 1 base, J lost 0 bases, and 6 bases stayed unmatched. This CDR3 contains 18 residues. Germline assignment: CDR1 LNHDA and CDR2 SQIVND (reference sequence).

This chain joins TRBV19 and TRBJ1-5; 8 nucleotides line up with TRBD1. The CDR3 is 14 residues long. With V trimmed by 4 bases and J by 6 bases, 5 bases remained unmatched. From germline, CDR1 is LNHDA and CDR2 SQIVND (reference sequence). The CDR3, as DNA: TGTGCCAGTAGTACGACAGGGGCGAGTCAGCCCCAGCATTTT. It specifies CASSTTGASQPQHF.

The chain combines TRBV9 with TRBJ2-2; D unclear. V was trimmed by 0 bases and J by 2 bases, leaving 5 bases between them. Germline assignment: CDR1 SGDLS and CDR2 YYNGEE. The CDR3 length is 14 residues. CDR3 amino acids: CASSVVANTGELFF. The DNA for the CDR3 is TGTGCCAGCAGCGTAGTGGCTAACACCGGGGAGCTGTTTTTT.

The chain is built from TRBV7-8 and TRBJ1-5, with 11 nucleotides matching TRBD1. In germline, CDR1 is SGHVS, CDR2 FQNEAQ. V lost 3 bases and J lost 6; bases outside the gene matches: 7. This CDR3 region has 16 residues. This CDR3 is CASSFGTGGGGQPQHF. CDR3 nucleotide sequence: TGTGCCAGCAGCTTCGGGACAGGGGGAGGTGGTCAGCCCCAGCATTTT. The complete variable domain, with remaining parts taken from reference TRBV7-8 and TRBJ1-5, reads GAGVSQSPRYKVAKRGQDVALRCDPISGHVSLFWYQQALGQGPEFLTYFQNEAQLDKSGLPSDRFFAERPEGSVSTLKIQRTQQEDSAVYLCASSFGTGGGGQPQHFGDGTRLSIL.

The chain carries TRBV5-1 and TRBJ2-5; D is unclear. The CDR3 is 15 residues long. Trimming stripped 0 bases from V and 5 bases from J, with 14 bases between. Germline V gene lookup returns CDR1 SGHRS and CDR2 YFSETQ. CDR3 in DNA: TGCGCCAGCAGCTTGGCCTCGCCCCTCGGGGAGACCCAGTACTTC. This translates into CASSLASPLGETQYF.

The gene calls are TRBV25-1 and TRBJ1-2, with 9 bases matching TRBD1. Germline V gene sequence: CDR1 MGHDK, CDR2 SYGVNS. Germline trimming cut 7 bases from V and 8 bases from J; bases unmatched to any gene: 8. The CDR3 consists of 13 residues. The CDR3 is CASMRTGEVGYTF. DNA of the CDR3: TGTGCCAGCATGAGGACAGGGGAGGTCGGCTACACCTTC.

The chain carries TRBV28 and TRBJ1-5; D perhaps matches TRBD1 (6 bases). This CDR3 has 15 residues. The germline V gene has CDR1 MDHEN and CDR2 SYDVKM. V dropped 5 bases and J dropped 4 bases, with 15 bases sitting between them. The chain's CDR3 is CASSPPTGVNQPQHF. In nucleotides, the CDR3 is TGTGCCAGCAGTCCCCCGACAGGAGTTAATCAGCCCCAGCATTTT.

The CDR3 nucleotides are TGTGCCAGTAGCTCGGGCTACGAGCAGTACTTC. It codes for CASSSGYEQYF. The chain employs TRBV19 and TRBJ2-7; D not certain. CDR1 LNHDA and CDR2 SQIVND come from the germline V gene (reference sequence). The CDR3 has 11 residues. Trimming shortened V by 6 bases and J by 3 bases, and 6 bases separated the two germline ends.

This chain joins TRBV9 and TRBJ2-5, with TRBD1 matching 10 bases. The CDR3 is made up of 16 amino acids. Germline loops: CDR1 SGDLS, CDR2 YYNGEE. V was clipped by 4 bases and J by 5 bases; unmatched bases: 11. The CDR3 is CASSQHPTGGLETQYF. CDR3 DNA sequence: TGTGCCAGCAGCCAACATCCGACAGGGGGCTTGGAGACCCAGTACTTC.

The chain joins TRBV18 to TRBJ1-4, with TRBD1 as a possible D gene (6 bases). This CDR3 contains 14 residues. V was trimmed by 2 bases and J by 7 bases, leaving 11 bases between them. Germline V gene lookup returns CDR1 KGHSH and CDR2 LQKENI. CDR3 DNA: TGTGCCAGCTCACCAGGGGGCTACGGTGAAAAACTGTTTTTT. Protein sequence: CASSPGGYGEKLFF.

The V call is TRBV5-6, the J call TRBJ1-1; D uncertain. This CDR3 is 13 amino acids long. CDR1 and CDR2 from the germline V gene are SGHDT and YYEEEE. Trimming shortened V by 6 bases and J by 6 bases, and 15 bases separated the two germline ends. CDR3 amino acids: CASKASGRPEAFF. In DNA, the CDR3 is TGTGCCAGCAAAGCGTCGGGAAGGCCTGAAGCTTTCTTT.

The chain uses TRBV9 and TRBJ1-2, with no clear D. V was pared by 3 bases and J by 8 bases, with 11 bases between. Germline V gene lookup returns CDR1 SGDLS and CDR2 YYNGEE. This CDR3 contains 12 residues. In nucleotides, the CDR3 is TGTGCCAGCAGCGCCCGGGGATACGGCTACACCTTC. Its translation is CASSARGYGYTF. Based on the CDR3 plus reference TRBV9 and TRBJ1-2, the full variable domain is DSGVTQTPKHLITATGQRVTLRCSPRSGDLSVYWYQQSLDQGLQFLIQYYNGEERAKGNILERFSAQQFPDLHSELNLSSLELGDSALYFCASSARGYGYTFGSGTRLTVV.